Here is one T cell receptor (beta chain) with its context. TCRdb's copy holds only in-frame clones and misses some; the assay was immunoSEQ multiplex PCR. Of fewer than 250,000 clones listed, about 80% are singletons. These data belong to a study of blood T cell repertoires in COVID-19. On the study more broadly: Samples taken during acute and convalescent COVID-19 were collected in the United States, Italy and Spain.

Ages ranged from about 18 to 89 years, with residence in 20 to 30 US areas. Participants' reported clinical history set cohort assignment. Trimming stripped 0 bases from V and 1 base from J, with 7 bases between. The CDR3 runs 14 residues. Germline lookup yields CDR1 SGHRS and CDR2 YFSETQ. The sequence was obtained from a woman aged 40 to 49 who had been exposed to COVID-19. The sample consisted of PBMCs or T cells enriched from blood (not recorded which). This chain links TRBV5-1 with TRBJ1-1; D is ambiguous. CDR3 bases: TGCGCCAGCAGCTTGGACGCAGGGAACACTGAAGCTTTCTTT. Its protein is CASSLDAGNTEAFF. The full variable domain, its missing parts supplied by reference TRBV5-1 and TRBJ1-1, is KAGVTQTPRYLIKTRGQQVTLSCSPISGHRSVSWYQQTPGQGLQFLFEYFSETQRNKGNFPGRFSGRQFSNSRSEMNVSTLELGDSALYLCASSLDAGNTEAFFGQGTRLTVV.